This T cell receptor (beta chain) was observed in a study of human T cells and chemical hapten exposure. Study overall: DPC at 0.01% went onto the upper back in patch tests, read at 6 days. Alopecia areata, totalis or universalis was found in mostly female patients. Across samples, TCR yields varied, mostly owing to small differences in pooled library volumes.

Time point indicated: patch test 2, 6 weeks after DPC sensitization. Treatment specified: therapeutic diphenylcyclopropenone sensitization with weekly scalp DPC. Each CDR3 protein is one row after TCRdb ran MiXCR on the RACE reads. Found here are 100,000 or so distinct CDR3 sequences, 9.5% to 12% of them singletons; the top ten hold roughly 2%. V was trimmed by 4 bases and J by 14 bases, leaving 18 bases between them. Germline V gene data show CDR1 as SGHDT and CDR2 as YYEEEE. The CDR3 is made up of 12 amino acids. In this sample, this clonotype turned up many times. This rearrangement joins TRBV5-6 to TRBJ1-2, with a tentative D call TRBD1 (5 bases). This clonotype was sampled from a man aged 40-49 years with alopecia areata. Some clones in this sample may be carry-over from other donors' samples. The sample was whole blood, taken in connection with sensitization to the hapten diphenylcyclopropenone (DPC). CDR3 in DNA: TGTGCCAGCAGCCCAACGGGGCCCGTATTGACCTTC. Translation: CASSPTGPVLTF. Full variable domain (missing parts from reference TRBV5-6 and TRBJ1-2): DAGVTQSPTHLIKTRGQQVTLRCSPKSGHDTVSWYQQALGQGPQFIFQYYEEEERQRGNFPDRFSGHQFPNYSSELNVNALLLGDSALYLCASSPTGPVLTFGSGTRLTVV.